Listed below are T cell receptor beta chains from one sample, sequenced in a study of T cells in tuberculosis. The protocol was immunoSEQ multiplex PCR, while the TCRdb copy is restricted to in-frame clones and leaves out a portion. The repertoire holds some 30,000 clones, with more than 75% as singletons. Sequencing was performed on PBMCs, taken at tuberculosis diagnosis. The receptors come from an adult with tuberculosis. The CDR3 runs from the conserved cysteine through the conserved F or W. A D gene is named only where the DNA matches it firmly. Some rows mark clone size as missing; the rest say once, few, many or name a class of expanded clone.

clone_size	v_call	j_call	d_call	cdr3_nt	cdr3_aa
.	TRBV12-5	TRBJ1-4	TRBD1	TGTGCTAGTGGTTCGGGACAGCCTAATGAAAAACTGTTTTTT	CASGSGQPNEKLFF
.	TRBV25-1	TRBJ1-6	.	TGTGCCAGCAGTGGGTATTTGGGGGCGGTTTCACCCCTCCACTTT	CASSGYLGAVSPLHF
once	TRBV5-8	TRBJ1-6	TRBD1	TGTGCCAGCAGCCCCGGGGCCAGGGGGAGCTCCTATAATTCACCCCTCCACTTT	CASSPGARGSSYNSPLHF
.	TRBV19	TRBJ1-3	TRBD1	TGTGCCAGTAGTCCTGAACAGGGGTTCGGAAACACCATATATTTT	CASSPEQGFGNTIYF
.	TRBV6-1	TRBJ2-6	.	TGTGCCAGCAGTGCCTCGGGGGCTGGGGCCAACGTCCTGACTTTC	CASSASGAGANVLTF
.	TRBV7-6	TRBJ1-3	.	TGTGCCAGCAGCTTAGCTCCGGGGGGCCGCTCTGGAAACACCATATATTTT	CASSLAPGGRSGNTIYF
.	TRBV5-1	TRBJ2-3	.	TGCGCCAGCAGCTTGGAAGCGGGCCCGACAGATACGCAGTATTTT	CASSLEAGPTDTQYF
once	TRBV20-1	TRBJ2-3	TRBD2	TGCAGTGCCCCCCTAGCGGGGTGGCCGTATTTT	CSAPLAGWPYF
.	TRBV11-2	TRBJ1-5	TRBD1	TGTGCCAGCAGCTCCTTGGGACAGGGGGCCCAAGGGCAGCCCCAGCATTTT	CASSSLGQGAQGQPQHF
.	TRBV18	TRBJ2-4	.	TGTGCCAGCTCACTGGGGACACTCAATGGGCCCAAAAACATTCAGTACTTC	CASSLGTLNGPKNIQYF
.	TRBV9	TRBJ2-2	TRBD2	TGTGCCAGCCGGACAGAGGGTTCTAGCGGGAGTACCGGGGAGCTGTTTTTT	CASRTEGSSGSTGELFF
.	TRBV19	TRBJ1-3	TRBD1	TGTGCCAGTAGGCCACCGGGACAGGCCTTCTCTGGAAACACCATATATTTT	CASRPPGQAFSGNTIYF
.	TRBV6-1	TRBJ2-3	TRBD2	TGTGCCAGCAGAAGAGCGGGGGTGTCCACAGATACGCAGTATTTT	CASRRAGVSTDTQYF
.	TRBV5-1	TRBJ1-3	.	TGCGCCAGCAGCTATGATCTGGGCGCTGGAAACACCATATATTTT	CASSYDLGAGNTIYF
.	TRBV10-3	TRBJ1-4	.	TGTGCCATCAGTGAGCCCCGAGCAGGGGAAAAACTGTTTTTT	CAISEPRAGEKLFF
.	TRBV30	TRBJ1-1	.	TGTGCCTGGATGACACAGGGCGCGGGCACTGAAGCTTTCTTT	CAWMTQGAGTEAFF
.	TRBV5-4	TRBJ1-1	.	TGTGCCAGCAGCTTACAGGGATCGACTTTCTTT	CASSLQGSTFF
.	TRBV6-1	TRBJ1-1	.	TGTGCCAGCAGTGGGGGGGTAGGGAACACTGAAGCTTTCTTT	CASSGGVGNTEAFF
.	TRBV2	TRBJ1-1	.	TGTGCCAGCAGCCCCGATAGACAGACTGAAGCTTTCTTT	CASSPDRQTEAFF
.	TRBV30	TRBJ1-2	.	TGTGCCTGGAGTACGGTGAACTATGGCTACACCTTC	CAWSTVNYGYTF
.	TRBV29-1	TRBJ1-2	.	TGCAGCGTTGAACCCTCCCAGGATGGCTATGGCTACACCTTC	CSVEPSQDGYGYTF
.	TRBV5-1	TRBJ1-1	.	TGCGCCAGCAGCTTGCGCCCGACAGAGAACACTGAAGCTTTCTTT	CASSLRPTENTEAFF
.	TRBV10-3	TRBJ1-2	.	TGTGCCATCAGTGACCCCGGGGGGGGCCAGGGCTACACCTTC	CAISDPGGGQGYTF
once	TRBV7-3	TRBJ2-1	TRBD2	TGTGCCAGCAGCGTTACTAGCGGGAGAGGGGTTGAGCAGTTCTTC	CASSVTSGRGVEQFF
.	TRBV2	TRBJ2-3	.	TGTGCCAGCAGCAGGTTGGTCCCCAGGGTTGGGGATACGCAGTATTTT	CASSRLVPRVGDTQYF
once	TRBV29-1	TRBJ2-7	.	TGCAGCGTTGAAGACCCGGGGGAGCAGTACTTC	CSVEDPGEQYF
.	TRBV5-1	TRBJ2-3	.	TGCGCCAGCAGCTCTGAACCACCACTTACAGATACGCAGTATTTT	CASSSEPPLTDTQYF
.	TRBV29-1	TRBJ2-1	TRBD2	TGCAGCGCCAGGACTAGCGGGAGCAAGTACAATGAGCAGTTCTTC	CSARTSGSKYNEQFF
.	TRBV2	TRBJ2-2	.	TGTGCCAGCCGATATGGCAGGGACTCCGGGGAGCTGTTTTTT	CASRYGRDSGELFF
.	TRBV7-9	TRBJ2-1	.	TGTGCCAGCAGCTTGCGCAGTGCGCTAGATGAGCAGTTCTTC	CASSLRSALDEQFF
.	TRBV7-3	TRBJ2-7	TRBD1	TGTGCCAGCAGCCCGGACAGGGTTTCCAACGAGCAGTACTTC	CASSPDRVSNEQYF
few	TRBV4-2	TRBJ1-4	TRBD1	TGTGCCAGCAGCCACGAGACAGGGGACGATGAAAAACTGTTTTTT	CASSHETGDDEKLFF
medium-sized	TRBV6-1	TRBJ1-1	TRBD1	TGTGCCGTCGGACAGGGGGCTACTGAAGCTTTCTTT	CAVGQGATEAFF
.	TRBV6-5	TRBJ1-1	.	TGTGCCAGCACCGCAACGGGGTCCACTGAAGCTTTCTTT	CASTATGSTEAFF
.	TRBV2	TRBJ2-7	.	TGTGCCAGCAGTGTTGAGGGCGGCTACGAGCAGTACTTC	CASSVEGGYEQYF
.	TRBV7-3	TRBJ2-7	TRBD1	TGTGCCAGCAGCCCTGGGACAGCGATGACCTACGAGCAGTACTTC	CASSPGTAMTYEQYF
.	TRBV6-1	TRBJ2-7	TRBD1	TGTGCCAGCAGTGAAAGGTGGGGGACAGGGTGGTACGAGCAGTACTTC	CASSERWGTGWYEQYF
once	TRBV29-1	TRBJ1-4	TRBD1	TGCAGCGCAATAGGGACAGCTATATTGGGGCGAGATGAAAAACTGTTTTTT	CSAIGTAILGRDEKLFF
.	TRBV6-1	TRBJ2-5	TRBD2	TGTGCCAGCAGTGATTTTGCGGGGACTAGCGGGAGGCCACAAGAGACCCAGTACTTC	CASSDFAGTSGRPQETQYF
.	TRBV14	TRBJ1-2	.	TGTGCCAGCAGCCAAGAGACTATCTATGGCTACACCTTC	CASSQETIYGYTF
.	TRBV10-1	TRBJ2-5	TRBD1	TGCGCCAGCAGTGCTCAGGGGGCCATAGAGACCCAGTACTTC	CASSAQGAIETQYF
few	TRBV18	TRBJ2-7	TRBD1	TGTGCCAGCTCACCAGACAGGGGGAAGTACGAGCAGTACTTC	CASSPDRGKYEQYF